What follows are 15 T cell receptor beta chains derived from one specimen sequenced in a study of blood T cell repertoires in COVID-19. The protocol was immunoSEQ multiplex PCR, while the TCRdb copy is restricted to in-frame clones and leaves out a portion. The sample lists some 96,000 clones, 80% to 95% seen once, with roughly 2.1% in the top ten. The sample comprised peripheral blood. Receptor source: a man in his fifties with active COVID-19.

CDR3 nucleotide sequence: TGTGCCAGCATCTCCCGGACAGGGGTTAATTCACCCCTCCACTTT. This gives the protein CASISRTGVNSPLHF. This sequence joins TRBV6-5 and TRBJ1-6, with 9 bases lining up with TRBD1. Trimming removed 7 bases from V and 6 bases from J; junction bases left unmatched: 7. CDR3 length: 15 amino acids. Germline V CDR1 and CDR2: MNHEY, SVGAGI.

The chain joins TRBV11-2 to TRBJ1-2; D gene uncertain. From germline, CDR1 is SGHAT and CDR2 FQNNGV. The V end lost 3 bases, the J end lost 2 bases, and 10 bases lay between the germline ends. There are 14 residues in the CDR3. The DNA of the CDR3 is TGTGCCAGCAGCTTGGGCAGCCAAAACTATGGCTACACCTTC. Translated, it gives CASSLGSQNYGYTF.

This clone was counted a single time. The CDR3 region has the DNA TGTGCCAGCAGTCCGGGACAAGGCCAGGGGGACAAATCGGCTTTCTTT. Its protein product is CASSPGQGQGDKSAFF. The V and J genes are TRBV27 and TRBJ1-1; 7 positions match TRBD1. The CDR3 is made up of 16 amino acids. Germline CDR1 reads MNHEY; CDR2 reads SMNVEV (reference sequence). V was pared by 5 bases and J by 11 bases, with 20 bases of the junction left unmatched.

The rearrangement links TRBV10-2 to TRBJ1-3; 10 bases map to TRBD1. Germline assignment: CDR1 WSHSY and CDR2 SAAADI. Trimming at V came to 6 bases and at J to 4 bases, leaving 3 bases not matched to a gene. CDR3 length: 14 residues. CDR3 DNA: TGCGCCAGCAGCGGGACAGGGGCAGGAAACACCATATATTTT. It codes for CASSGTGAGNTIYF.

The V gene is TRBV3-1 (or the pseudogene TRBV3-2), the J gene TRBJ1-4; weak D call: TRBD1 (5 bases). V lost 6 bases and J 3 bases, leaving 11 bases between the germline ends. This CDR3 has 14 residues. Germline lookup yields CDR1 LGHDT and CDR2 YNNKEL (reference sequence). CDR3 sequence reads: CASRQGLSNEKLFF. CDR3 nucleotide sequence: TGTGCCAGCAGGCAGGGTTTGTCTAATGAAAAACTGTTTTTT.

A few counts support this clone. The chain employs TRBV9 and TRBJ2-2, with D maybe TRBD2 (6 bases). Germline V gives CDR1 SGDLS, CDR2 YYNGEE. The V and J ends lost 0 bases and 3 bases respectively, with 12 bases between them. This CDR3 contains 16 residues. The CDR3 region has the DNA TGTGCCAGCAGCGTAGGGGGAGGCAGGGACACCGGGGAGCTGTTTTTT. It codes for CASSVGGGRDTGELFF.

The chain employs TRBV2 and TRBJ1-3, with D possibly TRBD1 on 6 matching bases. The V gene's germline CDR1 is SNHLY and CDR2 FYNNEI. Between the trimmed V and J ends, which lost 2 bases and 4 bases, there was a span of 12 bases. This CDR3 has 15 amino acids. CDR3 residues: CASSESQGSGNTIYF. The CDR3 bases are TGTGCCAGCAGTGAAAGCCAGGGGAGCGGAAACACCATATATTTT.

CDR3 DNA: TGTGCCAGCAGCATACCGGGAGGATTCCACAATGAGCAGTTCTTC. As protein: CASSIPGGFHNEQFF. This chain joins TRBV7-9 and TRBJ2-1; 7 bases map to TRBD2. Trimming cost V 5 bases and J 5 bases; bases outside gene matches: 9. The germline V gene has CDR1 SEHNR and CDR2 FQNEAQ (reference sequence). The CDR3 is 15 residues long. Filled out from reference TRBV7-9 and TRBJ2-1, the complete variable domain reads DTGVSQNPRHKITKRGQNVTFRCDPISEHNRLYWYRQTLGQGPEFLTYFQNEAQLEKSRLLSDRFSAERPKGSFSTLEIQRTEQGDSAMYLCASSIPGGFHNEQFFGPGTRLTVL.

The rearrangement links TRBV5-6 to TRBJ2-3, with 11 bases fitting TRBD2. There are 17 residues in the CDR3. CDR1 and CDR2 (germline): SGHDT, YYEEEE. J gave up 2 bases and V 0 bases, and 5 bases lay outside the gene matches. The DNA of the CDR3 is TGTGCCAGCAGCTTGGGGTCTAGCGGGGGGATCACAGATACGCAGTATTTT. This translates into CASSLGSSGGITDTQYF.

The V call is TRBV7-8, the J call TRBJ1-4; D ambiguous. This CDR3 spans 15 amino acids. CDR1 is SGHVS and CDR2 is FQNEAQ in the germline V gene. Trimming took 1 base from V and 7 from J, leaving 13 bases between them. The CDR3 loop reads CASSLVPVSGEKLFF. DNA of the CDR3: TGTGCCAGCAGCTTAGTCCCGGTCTCGGGTGAAAAACTGTTTTTT.

The rearrangement uses TRBV5-1 and TRBJ2-7, with TRBD1 matching over 9 bases. CDR1 and CDR2 (germline): SGHRS, YFSETQ. The CDR3 has 15 residues. With V trimmed by 3 bases and J by 3 bases, 7 bases remained unmatched. The CDR3: CASSSPGQGIYEQYF. CDR3 nucleotides: TGCGCCAGCAGCTCACCGGGACAGGGAATCTACGAGCAGTACTTC.

The rearrangement uses TRBV18 and TRBJ2-3, with 9 bases lining up with TRBD1. The germline CDR1 and CDR2 sequences are KGHSH and LQKENI. This CDR3 is built from 15 residues. Trimming removed 2 bases from V and 2 bases from J; junction bases left unmatched: 2. CDR3 in amino acids: CASSPGDRVTDTQYF. The CDR3 DNA is TGTGCCAGCTCACCAGGGGACAGGGTCACAGATACGCAGTATTTT. Full variable domain (outside the CDR3, taken from reference TRBV18 and TRBJ2-3): NAGVMQNPRHLVRRRGQEARLRCSPMKGHSHVYWYRQLPEEGLKFMVYLQKENIIDESGMPKERFSAEFPKEGPSILRIQQVVRGDSAAYFCASSPGDRVTDTQYFGPGTRLTVL.

This chain joins TRBV27 and TRBJ1-6; 9 bases align to TRBD1. There are 16 residues in the CDR3. Germline V gene data show CDR1 as MNHEY and CDR2 as SMNVEV (reference sequence). Trimming at V came to 5 bases and at J to 7 bases, leaving 9 bases not matched to a gene. The CDR3 here is CASSQDRGIGNSPLHF. The CDR3 DNA sequence: TGTGCCAGCAGTCAAGACAGGGGGATCGGAAATTCACCCCTCCACTTT.

The V and J genes are TRBV5-1 and TRBJ2-7, with a possible D match to TRBD1 (6 bases). The CDR3 has 15 residues. Trimming left V 4 bases short and J 6 bases short, with 20 bases between. Germline V gene data show CDR1 as SGHRS and CDR2 as YFSETQ. The CDR3 DNA sequence: TGCGCCAGCAGCCCAAGGGCAGGGGTCGGTGGCGAGCAGTACTTC. This sequence encodes CASSPRAGVGGEQYF.

The chain combines TRBV24-1 with TRBJ2-1; 10 positions agree with TRBD2. The CDR3 runs to 13 residues. CDR1 KGHDR and CDR2 SFDVKD come from the germline V gene. Unmatched junction bases numbered 2, after V lost 6 bases and J lost 7 bases. CDR3 amino acids: CATSTSGVNEQFF. The CDR3, as DNA: TGTGCCACCAGTACTAGCGGGGTTAATGAGCAGTTCTTC.